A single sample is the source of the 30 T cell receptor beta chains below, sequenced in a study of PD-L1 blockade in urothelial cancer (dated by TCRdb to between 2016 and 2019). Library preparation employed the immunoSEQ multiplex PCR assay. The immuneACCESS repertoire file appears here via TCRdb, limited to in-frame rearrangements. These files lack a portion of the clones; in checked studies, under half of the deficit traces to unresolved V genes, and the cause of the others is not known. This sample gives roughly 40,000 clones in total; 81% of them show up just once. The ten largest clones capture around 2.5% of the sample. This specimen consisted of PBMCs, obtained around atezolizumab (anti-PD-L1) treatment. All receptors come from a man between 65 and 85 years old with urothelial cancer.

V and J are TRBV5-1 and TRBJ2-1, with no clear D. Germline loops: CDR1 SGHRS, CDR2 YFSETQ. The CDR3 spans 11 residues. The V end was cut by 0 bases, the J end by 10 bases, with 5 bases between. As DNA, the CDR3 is TGCGCCAGCAGCTTGGAGAGAGAGCAGTTCTTC. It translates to CASSLEREQFF.

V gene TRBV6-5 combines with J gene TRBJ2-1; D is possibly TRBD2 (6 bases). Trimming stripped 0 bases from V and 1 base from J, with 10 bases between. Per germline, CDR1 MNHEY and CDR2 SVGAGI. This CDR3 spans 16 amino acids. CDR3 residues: CASSYSASGSYNEQFF. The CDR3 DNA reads TGTGCCAGCAGTTACTCGGCCAGCGGGTCCTACAATGAGCAGTTCTTC.

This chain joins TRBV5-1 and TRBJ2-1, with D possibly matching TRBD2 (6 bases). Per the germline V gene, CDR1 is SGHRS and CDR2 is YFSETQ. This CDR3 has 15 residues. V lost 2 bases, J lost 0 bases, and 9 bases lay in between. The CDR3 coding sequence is TGCGCCAGCAGCTTTTACGGGAGCTCCTACAATGAGCAGTTCTTC. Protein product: CASSFYGSSYNEQFF.

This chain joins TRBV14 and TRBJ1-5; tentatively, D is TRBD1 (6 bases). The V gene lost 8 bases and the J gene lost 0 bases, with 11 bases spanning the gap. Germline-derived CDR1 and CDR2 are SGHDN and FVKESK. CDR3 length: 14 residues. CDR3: CASVQGSSNQPQHF. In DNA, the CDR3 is TGTGCCAGCGTACAGGGTAGTAGCAATCAGCCCCAGCATTTT.

The CDR3 bases are TGTGCCAGCACACGGACTAGCGGGAGTGGTATAGATACGCAGTATTTT. Encoded protein: CASTRTSGSGIDTQYF. This rearrangement joins TRBV25-1 to TRBJ2-3; 13 bases fit TRBD2. J lost 5 bases, V lost 7 bases, and 9 bases had no gene match. This CDR3 has 16 residues. CDR1 is MGHDK, CDR2 SYGVNS, per germline.

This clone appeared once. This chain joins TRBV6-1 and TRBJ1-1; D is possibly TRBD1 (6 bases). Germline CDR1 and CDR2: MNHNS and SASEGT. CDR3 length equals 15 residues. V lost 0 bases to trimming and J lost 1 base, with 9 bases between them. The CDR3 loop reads CASSEAYRANTEAFF. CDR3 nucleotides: TGTGCCAGCAGTGAAGCGTACAGGGCGAACACTGAAGCTTTCTTT.

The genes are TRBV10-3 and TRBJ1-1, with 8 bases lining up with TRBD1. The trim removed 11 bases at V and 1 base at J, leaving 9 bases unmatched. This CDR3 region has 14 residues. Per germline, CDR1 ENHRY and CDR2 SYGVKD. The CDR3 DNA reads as TGTGCCGCTCGTCAGGGGGCAGAGAACACTGAAGCTTTCTTT. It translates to CAARQGAENTEAFF.

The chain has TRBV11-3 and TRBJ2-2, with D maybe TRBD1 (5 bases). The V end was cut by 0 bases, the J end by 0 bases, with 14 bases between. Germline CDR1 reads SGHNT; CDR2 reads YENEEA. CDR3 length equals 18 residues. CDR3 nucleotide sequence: TGTGCCAGCAGCTTAGACCCCGACAGCGCCGCGAACACCGGGGAGCTGTTTTTT. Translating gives CASSLDPDSAANTGELFF.

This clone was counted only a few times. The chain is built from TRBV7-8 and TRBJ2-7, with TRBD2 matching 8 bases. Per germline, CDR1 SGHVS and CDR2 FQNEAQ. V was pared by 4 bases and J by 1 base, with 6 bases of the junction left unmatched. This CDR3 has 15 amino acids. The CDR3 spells CASSYIAGSSYEQYF. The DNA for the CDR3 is TGTGCCAGCAGCTATATAGCGGGATCGTCCTACGAGCAGTACTTC.

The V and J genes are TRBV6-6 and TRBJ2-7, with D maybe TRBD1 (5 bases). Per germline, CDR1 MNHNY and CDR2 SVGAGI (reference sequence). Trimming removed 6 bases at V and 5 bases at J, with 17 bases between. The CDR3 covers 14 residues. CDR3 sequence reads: CASSLDSPPNEQYF. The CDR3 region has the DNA TGTGCCAGCAGCCTCGACAGTCCCCCAAACGAGCAGTACTTC.

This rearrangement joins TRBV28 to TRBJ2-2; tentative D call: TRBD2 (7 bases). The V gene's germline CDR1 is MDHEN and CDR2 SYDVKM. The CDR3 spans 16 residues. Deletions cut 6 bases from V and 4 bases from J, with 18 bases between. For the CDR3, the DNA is TGTGCCAGCAGGGGGGGGGCGAAAGGCTCCACCGGGGAGCTGTTTTTT. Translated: CASRGGAKGSTGELFF.

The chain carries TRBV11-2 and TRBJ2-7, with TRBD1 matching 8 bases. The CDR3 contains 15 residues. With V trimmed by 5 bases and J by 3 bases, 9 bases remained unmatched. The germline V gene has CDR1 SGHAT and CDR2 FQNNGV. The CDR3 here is CASSPRTGRGYEQYF. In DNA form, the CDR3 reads TGTGCCAGCAGCCCAAGGACAGGGAGAGGCTACGAGCAGTACTTC.

CDR3 region: CATQTSLASGEQFF. The CDR3 DNA sequence: TGCGCCACCCAGACCAGTCTAGCGTCCGGTGAGCAGTTCTTC. The gene calls are TRBV5-1 and TRBJ2-1, with D possibly matching TRBD2 (6 bases). Trimming removed 9 bases from V and 9 bases from J, with 22 bases in between. CDR3 length: 14 amino acids. Germline CDR1 is SGHRS and CDR2 is YFSETQ.

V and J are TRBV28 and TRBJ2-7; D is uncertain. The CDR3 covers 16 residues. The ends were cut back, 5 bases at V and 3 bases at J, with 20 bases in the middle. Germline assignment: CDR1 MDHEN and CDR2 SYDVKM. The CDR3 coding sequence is TGTGCCAGCAGTAGCCTCGGTCGGTCGGGTAACTACGAGCAGTACTTC. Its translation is CASSSLGRSGNYEQYF.

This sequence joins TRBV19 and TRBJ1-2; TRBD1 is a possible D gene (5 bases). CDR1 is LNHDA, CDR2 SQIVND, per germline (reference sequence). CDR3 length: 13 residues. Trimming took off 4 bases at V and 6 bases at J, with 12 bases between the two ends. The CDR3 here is CASSNVDTDGYTF. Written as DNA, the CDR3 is TGTGCCAGTAGTAACGTGGACACAGATGGCTACACCTTC.

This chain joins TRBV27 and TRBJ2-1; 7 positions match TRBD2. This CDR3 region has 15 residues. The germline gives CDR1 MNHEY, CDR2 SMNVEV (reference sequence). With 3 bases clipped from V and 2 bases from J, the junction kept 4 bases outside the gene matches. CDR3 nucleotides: TGTGCCAGCAGTTTGGGGGAGGGAGCCTACAATGAGCAGTTCTTC. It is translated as CASSLGEGAYNEQFF.

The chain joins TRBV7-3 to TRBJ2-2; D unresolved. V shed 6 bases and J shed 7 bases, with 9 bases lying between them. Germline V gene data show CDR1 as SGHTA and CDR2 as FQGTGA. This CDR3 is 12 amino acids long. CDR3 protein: CASSSSYGELFF. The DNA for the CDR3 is TGTGCCAGCAGTTCTAGTTACGGGGAGCTGTTTTTT.

This CDR3 reads CASSRGQVSSYNEQFF. The CDR3 nucleotides are TGTGCCAGCAGTCGCGGACAGGTTAGCTCCTACAATGAGCAGTTCTTC. This chain connects TRBV28 to TRBJ2-1; 7 nucleotides line up with TRBD1. V trimming: 5 bases; J trimming: 0 bases; junction bases outside the gene matches: 7. This CDR3 spans 16 amino acids. CDR1 is MDHEN and CDR2 is SYDVKM in the germline V gene.

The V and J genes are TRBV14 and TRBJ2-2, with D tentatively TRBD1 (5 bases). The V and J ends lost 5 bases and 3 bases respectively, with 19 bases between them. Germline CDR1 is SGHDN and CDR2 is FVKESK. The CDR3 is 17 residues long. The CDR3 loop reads CASSYLPGHTDTGELFF. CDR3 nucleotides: TGTGCCAGCAGCTACCTTCCAGGGCACACCGACACCGGGGAGCTGTTTTTT.

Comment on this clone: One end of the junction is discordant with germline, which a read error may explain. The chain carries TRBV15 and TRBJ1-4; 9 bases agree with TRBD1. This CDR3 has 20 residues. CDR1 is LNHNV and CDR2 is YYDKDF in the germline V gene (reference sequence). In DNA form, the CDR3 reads TGTGCCGCCAGCGGTTATAGCGGACAGGGGAAGTATGCAACTAATGAAAAACTGTTTTTT. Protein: CAASGYSGQGKYATNEKLFF.

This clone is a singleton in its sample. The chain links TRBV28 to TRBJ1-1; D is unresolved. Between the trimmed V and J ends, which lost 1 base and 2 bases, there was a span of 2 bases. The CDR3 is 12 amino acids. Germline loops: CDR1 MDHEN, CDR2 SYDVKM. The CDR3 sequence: CASSLLNTEAFF. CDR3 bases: TGTGCCAGCAGTTTATTAAACACTGAAGCTTTCTTT.

The CDR3 region is CASRPTGQRSYEQYF. CDR3 sequence (DNA): TGTGCCAGCAGGCCGACGGGACAGCGCTCCTACGAGCAGTACTTC. The J gene is TRBJ2-7, the V gene TRBV27; 7 nucleotides agree with TRBD1. The germline V gene encodes CDR1 MNHEY and CDR2 SMNVEV (reference sequence). J was trimmed by 0 bases and V by 6 bases; bases with no gene match: 8. CDR3 size: 15 residues.

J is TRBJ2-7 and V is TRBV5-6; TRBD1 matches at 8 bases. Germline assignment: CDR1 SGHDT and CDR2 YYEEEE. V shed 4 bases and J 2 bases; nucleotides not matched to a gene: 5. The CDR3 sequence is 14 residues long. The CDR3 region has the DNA TGTGCCAGCAGCATGGACAGGGTAACCTACGAGCAGTACTTC. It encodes CASSMDRVTYEQYF.

Here the CDR3 DNA reads TGTGCCACCAGCAGAGATAGGCAGGGGGGCTATGGCTACACCTTC. Translating it yields CATSRDRQGGYGYTF. This chain links TRBV15 with TRBJ1-2, with 7 bases identical to TRBD1. V lost 0 bases to trimming and J lost 4 bases; unmatched junction nucleotides: 5. Germline V gene sequence: CDR1 LNHNV, CDR2 YYDKDF (reference sequence). The CDR3 is 15 residues long.

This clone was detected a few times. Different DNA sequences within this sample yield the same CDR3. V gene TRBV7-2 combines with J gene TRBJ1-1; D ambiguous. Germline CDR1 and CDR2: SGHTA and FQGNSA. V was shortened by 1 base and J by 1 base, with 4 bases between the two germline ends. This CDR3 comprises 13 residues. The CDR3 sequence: CASSLGRNTEAFF. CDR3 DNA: TGTGCCAGCAGCTTAGGGAGGAACACTGAAGCTTTCTTT.

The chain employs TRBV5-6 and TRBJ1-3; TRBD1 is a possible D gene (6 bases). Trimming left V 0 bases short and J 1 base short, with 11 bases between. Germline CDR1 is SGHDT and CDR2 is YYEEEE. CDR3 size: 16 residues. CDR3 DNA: TGTGCCAGCAGCTTGGTAGCAGGGGCTTCTGGAAACACCATATATTTT. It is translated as CASSLVAGASGNTIYF.

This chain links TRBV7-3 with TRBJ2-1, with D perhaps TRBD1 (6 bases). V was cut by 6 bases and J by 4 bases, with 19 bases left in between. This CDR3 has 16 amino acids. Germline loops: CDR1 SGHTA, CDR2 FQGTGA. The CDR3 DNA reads TGTGCCAGCAGTACAGGCTTAGGGGGTGGATACAATGAGCAGTTCTTC. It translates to CASSTGLGGGYNEQFF. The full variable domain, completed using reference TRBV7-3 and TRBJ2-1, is GAGVSQTPSNKVTEKGKYVELRCDPISGHTALYWYRQSLGQGPEFLIYFQGTGAADDSGLPNDRFFAVRPEGSVSTLKIQRTERGDSAVYLCASSTGLGGGYNEQFFGPGTRLTVL.

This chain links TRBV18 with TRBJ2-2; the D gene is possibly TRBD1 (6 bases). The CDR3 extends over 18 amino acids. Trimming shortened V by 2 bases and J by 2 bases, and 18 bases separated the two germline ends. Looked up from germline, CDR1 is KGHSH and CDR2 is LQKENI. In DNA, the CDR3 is TGTGCCAGCTCACCAAACCCCAACCCAGGGGCAAACACCGGGGAGCTGTTTTTT. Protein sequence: CASSPNPNPGANTGELFF.

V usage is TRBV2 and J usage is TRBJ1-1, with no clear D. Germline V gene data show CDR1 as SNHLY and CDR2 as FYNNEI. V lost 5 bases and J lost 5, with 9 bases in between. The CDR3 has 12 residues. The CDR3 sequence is CASSFGRTEAFF. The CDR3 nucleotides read TGTGCCAGCAGTTTTGGGAGGACTGAAGCTTTCTTT.

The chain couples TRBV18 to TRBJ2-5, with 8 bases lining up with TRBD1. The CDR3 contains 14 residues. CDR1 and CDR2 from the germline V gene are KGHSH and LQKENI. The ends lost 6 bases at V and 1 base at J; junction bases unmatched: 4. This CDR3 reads CASSLDRGQETQYF. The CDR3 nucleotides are TGTGCCAGCTCGCTCGACAGGGGCCAAGAGACCCAGTACTTC.